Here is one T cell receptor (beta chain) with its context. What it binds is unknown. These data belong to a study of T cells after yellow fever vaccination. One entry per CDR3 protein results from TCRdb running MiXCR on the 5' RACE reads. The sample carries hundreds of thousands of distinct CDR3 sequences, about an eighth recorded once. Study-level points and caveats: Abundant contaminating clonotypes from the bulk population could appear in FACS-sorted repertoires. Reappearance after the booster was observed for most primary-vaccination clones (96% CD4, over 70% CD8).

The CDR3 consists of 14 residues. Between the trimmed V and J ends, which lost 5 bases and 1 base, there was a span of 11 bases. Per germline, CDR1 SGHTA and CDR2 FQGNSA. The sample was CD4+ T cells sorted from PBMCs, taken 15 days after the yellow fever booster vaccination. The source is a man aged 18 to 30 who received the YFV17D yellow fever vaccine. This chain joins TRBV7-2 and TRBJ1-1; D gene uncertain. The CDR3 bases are TGTGCCAGCAGCGAAAGCCTAAAGAACACTGAAGCTTTCTTT. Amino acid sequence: CASSESLKNTEAFF.